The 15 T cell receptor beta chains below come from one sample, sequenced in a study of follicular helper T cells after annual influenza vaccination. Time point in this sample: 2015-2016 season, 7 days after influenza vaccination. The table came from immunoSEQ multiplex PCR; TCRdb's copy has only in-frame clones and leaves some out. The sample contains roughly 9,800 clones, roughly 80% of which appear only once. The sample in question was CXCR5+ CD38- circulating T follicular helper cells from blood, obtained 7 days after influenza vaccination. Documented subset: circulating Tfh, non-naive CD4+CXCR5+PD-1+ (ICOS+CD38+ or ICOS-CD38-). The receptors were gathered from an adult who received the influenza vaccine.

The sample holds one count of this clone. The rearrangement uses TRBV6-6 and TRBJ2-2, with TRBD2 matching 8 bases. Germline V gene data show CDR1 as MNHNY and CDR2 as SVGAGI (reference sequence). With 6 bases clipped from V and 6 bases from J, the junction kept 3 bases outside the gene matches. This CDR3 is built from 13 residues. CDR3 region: CASSRAGAGELFF. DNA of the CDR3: TGTGCCAGCAGCCGAGCGGGGGCCGGGGAGCTGTTTTTT.

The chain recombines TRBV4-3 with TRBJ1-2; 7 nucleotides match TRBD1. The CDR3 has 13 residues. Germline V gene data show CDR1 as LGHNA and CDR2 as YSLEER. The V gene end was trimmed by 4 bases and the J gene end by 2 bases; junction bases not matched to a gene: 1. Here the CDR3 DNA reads TGCGCCAGCAGCCGGGACAGAAACTATGGCTACACCTTC. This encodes CASSRDRNYGYTF.

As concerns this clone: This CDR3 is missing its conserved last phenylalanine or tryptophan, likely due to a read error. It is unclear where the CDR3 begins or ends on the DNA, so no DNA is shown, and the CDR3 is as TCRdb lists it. Here the CDR3 reads CASKLDEETGFAL. The rearrangement links TRBV23-1 to TRBJ2-7; the D call TRBD1 from the table was never checked on the DNA. TRBV23-1 is an open reading frame, and its role is uncertain. The CDR3 is 13 amino acids long, termini counted.

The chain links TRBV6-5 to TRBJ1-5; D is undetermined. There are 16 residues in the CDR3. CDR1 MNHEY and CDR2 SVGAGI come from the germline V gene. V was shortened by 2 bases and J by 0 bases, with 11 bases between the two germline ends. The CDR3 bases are TGTGCCAGCAGTTACCAGGCACCTGATAGCAATCAGCCCCAGCATTTT. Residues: CASSYQAPDSNQPQHF.

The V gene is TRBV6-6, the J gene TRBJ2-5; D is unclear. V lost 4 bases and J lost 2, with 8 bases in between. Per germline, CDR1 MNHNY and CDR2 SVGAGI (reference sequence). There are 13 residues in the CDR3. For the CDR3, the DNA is TGTGCCAGCAGTTTCTACTCTCAAGAGACCCAGTACTTC. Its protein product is CASSFYSQETQYF.

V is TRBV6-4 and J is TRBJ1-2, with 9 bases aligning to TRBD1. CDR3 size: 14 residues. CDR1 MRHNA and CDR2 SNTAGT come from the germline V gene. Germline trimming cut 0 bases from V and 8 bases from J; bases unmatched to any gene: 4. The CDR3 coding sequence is TGTGCCAGCAGTGACTCGGGACAGGGCGACGGCTACACCTTC. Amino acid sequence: CASSDSGQGDGYTF.

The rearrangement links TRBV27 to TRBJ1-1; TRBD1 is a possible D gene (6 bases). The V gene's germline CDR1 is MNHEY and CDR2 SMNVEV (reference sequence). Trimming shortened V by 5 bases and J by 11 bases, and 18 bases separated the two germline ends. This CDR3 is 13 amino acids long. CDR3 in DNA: TGTGCCAGCAGTCCCCAGGGGCCGCGGTGGGCTTTCTTT. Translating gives CASSPQGPRWAFF.

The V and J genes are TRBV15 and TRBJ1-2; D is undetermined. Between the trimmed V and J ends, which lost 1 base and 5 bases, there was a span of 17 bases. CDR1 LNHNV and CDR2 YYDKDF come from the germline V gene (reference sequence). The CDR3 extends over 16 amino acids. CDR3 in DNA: TGTGCCACCAGCAGAGGGCCCGTGGCTGTCGGTTATGGCTACACCTTC. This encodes CATSRGPVAVGYGYTF.

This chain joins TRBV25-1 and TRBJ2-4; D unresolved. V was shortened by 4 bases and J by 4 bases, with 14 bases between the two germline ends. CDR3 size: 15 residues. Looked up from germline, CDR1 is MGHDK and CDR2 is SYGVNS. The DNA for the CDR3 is TGTGCCAGCAGTGGAAACCTAGAATCGAAAAACATTCAGTACTTC. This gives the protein CASSGNLESKNIQYF.

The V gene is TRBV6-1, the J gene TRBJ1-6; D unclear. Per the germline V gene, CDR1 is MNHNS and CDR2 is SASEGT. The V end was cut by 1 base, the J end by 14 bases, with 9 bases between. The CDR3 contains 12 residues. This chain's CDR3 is CASSEVPWTLHF. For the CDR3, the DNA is TGTGCCAGCAGTGAAGTCCCATGGACCCTCCACTTT.

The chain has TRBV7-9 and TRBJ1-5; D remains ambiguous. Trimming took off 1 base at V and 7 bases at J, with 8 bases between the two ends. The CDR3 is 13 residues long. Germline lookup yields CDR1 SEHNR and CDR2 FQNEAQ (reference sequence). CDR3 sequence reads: CASSLEAGQPQHF. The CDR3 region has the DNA TGTGCCAGCAGCTTAGAGGCGGGGCAGCCCCAGCATTTT.

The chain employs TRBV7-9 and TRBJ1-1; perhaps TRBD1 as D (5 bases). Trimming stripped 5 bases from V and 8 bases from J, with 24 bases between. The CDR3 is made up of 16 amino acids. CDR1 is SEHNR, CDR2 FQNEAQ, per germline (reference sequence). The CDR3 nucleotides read TGTGCCAGCAGCCCCAGGGAGGCTCGCGGAGAATCGGAAGCTTTCTTT. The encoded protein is CASSPREARGESEAFF.

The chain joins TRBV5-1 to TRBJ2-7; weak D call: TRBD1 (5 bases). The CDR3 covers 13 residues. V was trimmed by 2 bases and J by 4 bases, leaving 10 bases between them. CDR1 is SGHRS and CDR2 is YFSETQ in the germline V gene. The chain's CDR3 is CASSFEQAYEQYF. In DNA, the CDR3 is TGCGCCAGCAGCTTCGAACAGGCATACGAGCAGTACTTC. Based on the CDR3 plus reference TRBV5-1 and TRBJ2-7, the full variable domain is KAGVTQTPRYLIKTRGQQVTLSCSPISGHRSVSWYQQTPGQGLQFLFEYFSETQRNKGNFPGRFSGRQFSNSRSEMNVSTLELGDSALYLCASSFEQAYEQYFGPGTRLTVT.

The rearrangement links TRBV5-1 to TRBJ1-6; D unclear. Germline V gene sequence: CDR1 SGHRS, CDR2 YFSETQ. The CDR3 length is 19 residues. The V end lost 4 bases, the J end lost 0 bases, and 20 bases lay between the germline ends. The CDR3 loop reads CASSPGTDERSSYNSPLHF. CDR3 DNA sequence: TGCGCCAGCAGCCCTGGCACGGATGAGCGGAGCTCCTATAATTCACCCCTCCACTTT.

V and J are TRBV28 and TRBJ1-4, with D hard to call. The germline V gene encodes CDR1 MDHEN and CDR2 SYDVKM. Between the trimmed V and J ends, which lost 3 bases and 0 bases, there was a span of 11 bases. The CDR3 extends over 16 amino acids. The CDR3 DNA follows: TGTGCCAGCAGTTTTCAGGATACTGCAACTAATGAAAAACTGTTTTTT. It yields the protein CASSFQDTATNEKLFF.